This T cell receptor beta chain was profiled in a study of CD8 T cells in ankylosing spondylitis. Points from the study as a whole: Disease-linked clones were reportedly significantly enriched in matched ankylosing spondylitis synovial fluid. Ankylosing spondylitis blood appeared to be characterized by a TCR beta motif of several highly homologous variants.

CDR1 and CDR2 (germline): SGHRS, YFSETQ. V lost 2 bases and J lost 8, with 20 bases in between. This CDR3 is built from 16 residues. Libraries of TCR beta came from quantitative 5'-RACE with molecular barcodes. TCRdb re-called the 5' RACE reads with MiXCR, one entry per CDR3 protein. The sample records fewer than 650,000 distinct CDR3 sequences, approximately 11% being singletons. This clonotype was counted a few times. The target antigen is unknown. The sample taken for sequencing was blood, either unsorted or a sorted T cell fraction (not recorded which). The chain joins TRBV5-1 to TRBJ2-1; weak D call: TRBD1 (6 bases). This sequence was found in a male donor with ankylosing spondylitis. This CDR3 reads CASSLSMANSGDEQFF. The CDR3, as DNA: TGCGCCAGCAGCTTAAGTATGGCTAACTCAGGGGATGAGCAGTTCTTC.